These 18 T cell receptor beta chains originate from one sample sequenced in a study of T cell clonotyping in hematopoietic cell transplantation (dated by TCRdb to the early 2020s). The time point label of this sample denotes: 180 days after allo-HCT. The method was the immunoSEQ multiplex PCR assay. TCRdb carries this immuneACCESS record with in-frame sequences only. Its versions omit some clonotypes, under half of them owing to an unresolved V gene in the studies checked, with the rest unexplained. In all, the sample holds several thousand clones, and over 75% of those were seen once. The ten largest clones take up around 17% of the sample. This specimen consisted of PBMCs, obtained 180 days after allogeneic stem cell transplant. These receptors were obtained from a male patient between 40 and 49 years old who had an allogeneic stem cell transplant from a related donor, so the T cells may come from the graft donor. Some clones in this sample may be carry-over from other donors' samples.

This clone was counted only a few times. In nucleotides, the CDR3 is TGTGCCAGCAGTTTATGGGCGGATCAGCCCCAGCATTTT. Amino acid sequence: CASSLWADQPQHF. The chain is built from TRBV27 and TRBJ1-5; D gene unclear. This CDR3 is built from 13 residues. Per the germline V gene, CDR1 is MNHEY and CDR2 is SMNVEV (reference sequence). Trimming shortened V by 1 base and J by 5 bases, and 6 bases separated the two germline ends.

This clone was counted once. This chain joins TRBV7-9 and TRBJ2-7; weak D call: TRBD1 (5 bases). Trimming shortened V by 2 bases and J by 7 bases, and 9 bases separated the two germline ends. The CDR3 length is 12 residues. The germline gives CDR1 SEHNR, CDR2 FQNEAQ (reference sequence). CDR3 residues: CASSLSGWEQYF. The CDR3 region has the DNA TGTGCCAGCAGCTTATCAGGGTGGGAGCAGTACTTC.

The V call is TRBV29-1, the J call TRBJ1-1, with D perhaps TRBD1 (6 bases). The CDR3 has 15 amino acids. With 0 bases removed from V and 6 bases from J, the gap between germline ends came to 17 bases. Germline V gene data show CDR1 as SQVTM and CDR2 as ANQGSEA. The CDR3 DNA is TGCAGCGTTGAAGACTGGTTAGTTGGGGGGCCTGAAGCTTTCTTT. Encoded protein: CSVEDWLVGGPEAFF.

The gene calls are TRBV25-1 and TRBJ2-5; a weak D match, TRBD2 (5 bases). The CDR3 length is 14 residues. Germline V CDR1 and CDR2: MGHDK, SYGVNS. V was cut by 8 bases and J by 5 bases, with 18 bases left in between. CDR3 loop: CASSKWERSETQYF. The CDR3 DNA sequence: TGTGCCAGCTCCAAATGGGAGCGGAGTGAGACCCAGTACTTC. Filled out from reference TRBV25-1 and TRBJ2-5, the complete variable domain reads EADIYQTPRYLVIGTGKKITLECSQTMGHDKMYWYQQDPGMELHLIHYSYGVNSTEKGDLSSESTVSRIRTEHFPLTLESARPSHTSQYLCASSKWERSETQYFGPGTRLLVL.

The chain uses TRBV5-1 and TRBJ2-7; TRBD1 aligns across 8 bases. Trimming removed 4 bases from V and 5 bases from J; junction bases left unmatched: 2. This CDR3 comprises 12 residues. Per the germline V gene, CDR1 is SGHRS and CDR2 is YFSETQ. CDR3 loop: CASSQDRDEQYF. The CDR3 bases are TGCGCCAGCAGCCAGGACAGGGACGAGCAGTACTTC.

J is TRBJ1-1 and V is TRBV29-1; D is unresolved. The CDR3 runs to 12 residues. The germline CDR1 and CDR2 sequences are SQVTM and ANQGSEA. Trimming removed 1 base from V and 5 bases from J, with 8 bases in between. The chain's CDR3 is CSVEGLRTEAFF. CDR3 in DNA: TGCAGCGTTGAAGGGCTGAGGACTGAAGCTTTCTTT.

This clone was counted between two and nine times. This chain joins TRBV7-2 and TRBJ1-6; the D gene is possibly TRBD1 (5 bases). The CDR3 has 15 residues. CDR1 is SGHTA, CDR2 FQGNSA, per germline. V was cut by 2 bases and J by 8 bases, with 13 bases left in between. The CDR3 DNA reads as TGTGCCAGCAGCTTAAGGGAGGCCAGGGATTCACCCCTCCACTTT. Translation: CASSLREARDSPLHF.

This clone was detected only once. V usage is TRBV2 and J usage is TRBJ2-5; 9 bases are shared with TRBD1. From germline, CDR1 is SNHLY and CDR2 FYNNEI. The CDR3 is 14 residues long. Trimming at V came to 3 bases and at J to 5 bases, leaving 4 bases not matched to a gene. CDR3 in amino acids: CASSDYRGRETQYF. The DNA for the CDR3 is TGTGCCAGCAGTGATTACAGGGGGCGGGAGACCCAGTACTTC.

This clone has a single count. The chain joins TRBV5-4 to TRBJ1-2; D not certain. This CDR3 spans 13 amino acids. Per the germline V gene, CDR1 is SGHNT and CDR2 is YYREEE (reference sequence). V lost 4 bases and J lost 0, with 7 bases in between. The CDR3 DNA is TGTGCCAGCAGCCTTACGGCTAACTATGGCTACACCTTC. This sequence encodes CASSLTANYGYTF. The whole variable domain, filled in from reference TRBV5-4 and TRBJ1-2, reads ETGVTQSPTHLIKTRGQQVTLRCSSQSGHNTVSWYQQALGQGPQFIFQYYREEENGRGNFPPRFSGLQFPNYSSELNVNALELDDSALYLCASSLTANYGYTFGSGTRLTVV.

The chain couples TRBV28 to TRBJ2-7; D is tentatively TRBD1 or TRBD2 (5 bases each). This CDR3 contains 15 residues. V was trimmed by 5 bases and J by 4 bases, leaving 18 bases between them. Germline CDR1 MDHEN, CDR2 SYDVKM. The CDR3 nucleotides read TGTGCCAGCAGTGGGGGAGCCCGCCCAGGGTACGAGCAGTACTTC. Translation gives CASSGGARPGYEQYF.

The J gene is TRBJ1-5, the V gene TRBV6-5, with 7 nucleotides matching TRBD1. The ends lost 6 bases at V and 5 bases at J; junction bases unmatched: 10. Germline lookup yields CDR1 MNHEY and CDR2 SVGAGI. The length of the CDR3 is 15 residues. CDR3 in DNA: TGTGCCAGCAGGTATCAGGGGGGCGCGGATCAGCCCCAGCATTTT. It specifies CASRYQGGADQPQHF.

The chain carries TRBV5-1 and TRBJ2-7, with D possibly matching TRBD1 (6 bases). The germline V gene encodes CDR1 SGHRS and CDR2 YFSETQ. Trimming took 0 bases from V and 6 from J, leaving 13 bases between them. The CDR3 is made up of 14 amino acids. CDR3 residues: CASSLVVGGGEQYF. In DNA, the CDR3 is TGCGCCAGCAGCTTGGTTGTAGGGGGTGGCGAGCAGTACTTC.

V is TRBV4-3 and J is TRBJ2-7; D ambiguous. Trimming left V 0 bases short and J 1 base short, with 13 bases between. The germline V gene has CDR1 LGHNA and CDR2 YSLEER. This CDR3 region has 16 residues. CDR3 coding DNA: TGCGCCAGCAGCCAAGATAGATGGGGTAGGTCCTACGAGCAGTACTTC. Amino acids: CASSQDRWGRSYEQYF.

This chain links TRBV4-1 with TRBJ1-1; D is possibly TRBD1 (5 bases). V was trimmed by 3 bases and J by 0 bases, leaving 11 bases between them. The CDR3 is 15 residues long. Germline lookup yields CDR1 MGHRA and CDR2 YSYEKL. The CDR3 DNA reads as TGCGCCAGCAGCCAGAGTAGGGGAATGAACACTGAAGCTTTCTTT. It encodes CASSQSRGMNTEAFF.

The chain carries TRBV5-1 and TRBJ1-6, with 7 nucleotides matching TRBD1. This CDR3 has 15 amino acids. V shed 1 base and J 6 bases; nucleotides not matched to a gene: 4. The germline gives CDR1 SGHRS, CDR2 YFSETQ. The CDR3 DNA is TGCGCCAGCAGCTTGCAGGGGGGTTTTAATTCACCCCTCCACTTT. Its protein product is CASSLQGGFNSPLHF.

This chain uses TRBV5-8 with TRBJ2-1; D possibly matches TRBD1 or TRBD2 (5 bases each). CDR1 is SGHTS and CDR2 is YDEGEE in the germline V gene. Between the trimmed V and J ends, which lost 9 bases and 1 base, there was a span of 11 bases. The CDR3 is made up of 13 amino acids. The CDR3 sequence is CANRWTSYNEQFF. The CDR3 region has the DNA TGTGCCAACAGGTGGACTTCCTACAATGAGCAGTTCTTC.

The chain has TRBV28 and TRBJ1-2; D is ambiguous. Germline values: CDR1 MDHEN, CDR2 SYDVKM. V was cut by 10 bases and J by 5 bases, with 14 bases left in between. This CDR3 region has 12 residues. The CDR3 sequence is CATATYSYGYTF. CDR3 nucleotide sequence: TGTGCCACCGCTACTTACTCATATGGCTACACCTTC.

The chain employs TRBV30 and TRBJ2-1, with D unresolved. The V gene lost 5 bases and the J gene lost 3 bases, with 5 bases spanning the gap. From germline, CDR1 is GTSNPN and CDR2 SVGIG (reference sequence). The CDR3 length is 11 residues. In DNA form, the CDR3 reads TGTGCCTGGGATATCTACAATGAGCAGTTCTTC. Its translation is CAWDIYNEQFF.